The T cell receptor beta chain described here comes from a study of OX40 agonist ivuxolimab in advanced cancers. The overall study: At doses from 0.01 to 10 mg/kg, patients were given intravenous ivuxolimab every 2 weeks. Three patients got partial responses; one had hepatocellular carcinoma and two had cutaneous melanoma.

This CDR3 comprises 15 residues. Germline V gives CDR1 SGHVS, CDR2 FNYEAQ. V lost 5 bases, J lost 10 bases, and 10 bases stayed unmatched. TCRdb's table, derived via immunoSEQ multiplex PCR, lists solely in-frame clones and lacks some. The table records tens of thousands of clones, more than 70% of them present only once. This TCR derives from an adult with an advanced solid tumor such as melanoma, head and neck, liver or kidney cancer. This chain connects TRBV7-6 to TRBJ1-6; 8 bases are a match to TRBD1. Sequencing used CD4+ or CD8+ T cells sorted from blood, obtained in a trial of the OX40 agonist ivuxolimab. Here the CDR3 reads CASSIGQGIWSPLHF. Written as DNA, the CDR3 is TGTGCCAGCAGCATTGGACAGGGAATTTGGTCACCCCTCCACTTT. The full variable domain, completed using reference TRBV7-6 and TRBJ1-6, is GAGVSQSPRYKVTKRGQDVALRCDPISGHVSLYWYRQALGQGPEFLTYFNYEAQQDKSGLPNDRFSAERPEGSISTLTIQRTEQRDSAMYRCASSIGQGIWSPLHFGNGTRLTVT.